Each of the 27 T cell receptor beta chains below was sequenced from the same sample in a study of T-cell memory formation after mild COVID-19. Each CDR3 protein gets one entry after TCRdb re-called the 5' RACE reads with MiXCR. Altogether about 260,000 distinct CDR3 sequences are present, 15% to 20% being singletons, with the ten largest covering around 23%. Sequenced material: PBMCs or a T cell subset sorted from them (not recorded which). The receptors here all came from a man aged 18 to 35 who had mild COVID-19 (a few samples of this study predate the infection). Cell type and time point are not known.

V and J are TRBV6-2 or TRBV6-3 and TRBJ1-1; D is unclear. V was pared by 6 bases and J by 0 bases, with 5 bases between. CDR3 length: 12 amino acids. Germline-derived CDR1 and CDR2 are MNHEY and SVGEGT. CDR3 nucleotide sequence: TGTGCCAGCAGGGGTATGAACACTGAAGCTTTCTTT. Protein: CASRGMNTEAFF.

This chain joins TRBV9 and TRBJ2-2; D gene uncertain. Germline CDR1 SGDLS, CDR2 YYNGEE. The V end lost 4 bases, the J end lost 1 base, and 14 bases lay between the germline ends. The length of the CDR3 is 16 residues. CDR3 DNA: TGTGCCAGCAGCCCAGAGGTAGCTGGGAACACCGGGGAGCTGTTTTTT. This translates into CASSPEVAGNTGELFF. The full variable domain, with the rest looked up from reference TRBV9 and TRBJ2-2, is DSGVTQTPKHLITATGQRVTLRCSPRSGDLSVYWYQQSLDQGLQFLIQYYNGEERAKGNILERFSAQQFPDLHSELNLSSLELGDSALYFCASSPEVAGNTGELFFGEGSRLTVL.

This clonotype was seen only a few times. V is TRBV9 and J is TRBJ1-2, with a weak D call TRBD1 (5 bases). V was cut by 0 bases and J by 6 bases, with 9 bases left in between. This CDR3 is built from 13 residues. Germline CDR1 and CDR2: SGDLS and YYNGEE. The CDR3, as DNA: TGTGCCAGCAGCGTAGCATTGGGGGATGGCTACACCTTC. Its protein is CASSVALGDGYTF.

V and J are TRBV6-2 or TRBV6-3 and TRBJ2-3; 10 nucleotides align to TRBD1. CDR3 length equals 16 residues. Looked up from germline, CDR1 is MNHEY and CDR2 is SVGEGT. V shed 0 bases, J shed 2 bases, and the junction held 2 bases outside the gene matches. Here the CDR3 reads CASSYSGTGATDTQYF. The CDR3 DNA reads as TGTGCCAGCAGTTACTCCGGGACAGGGGCCACAGATACGCAGTATTTT.

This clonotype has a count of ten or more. The CDR3 nucleotides read TGTGCCAGCAGCCAAGAGGGCGGGGGCCTTCCAGATACGCAGTATTTT. Translation: CASSQEGGGLPDTQYF. V and J are TRBV4-2 and TRBJ2-3, with a weak D call TRBD2 (7 bases). The germline V and J ends were trimmed by 0 bases and 4 bases, with 14 bases remaining between them. The CDR3 sequence is 16 residues long. The germline V gene encodes CDR1 LGHNA and CDR2 YNFKEQ.

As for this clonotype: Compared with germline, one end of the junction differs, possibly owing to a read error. The CDR3 reads CASSNWAGGTDTQYF. Written as DNA, the CDR3 is TGTGCCAGCAGCAACTGGGCGGGGGGCACGGATACGCAGTATTTT. J is TRBJ2-3 and V is TRBV6-5; TRBD2 aligns across 8 bases. The CDR3 is 15 amino acids. Germline V gene lookup returns CDR1 MNHEY and CDR2 SVGAGI.

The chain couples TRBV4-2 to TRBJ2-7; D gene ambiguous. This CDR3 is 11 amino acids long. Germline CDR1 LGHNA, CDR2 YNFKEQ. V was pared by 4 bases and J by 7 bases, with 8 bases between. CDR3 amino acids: CASSPKREQYV. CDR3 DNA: TGTGCCAGCAGCCCAAAAAGGGAGCAGTACGTC.

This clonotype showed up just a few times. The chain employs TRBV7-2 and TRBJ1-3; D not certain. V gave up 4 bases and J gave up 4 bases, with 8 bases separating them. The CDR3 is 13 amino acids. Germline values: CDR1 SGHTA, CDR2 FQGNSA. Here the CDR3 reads CASSSTFGNTIYF. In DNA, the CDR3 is TGTGCCAGCAGCTCAACGTTCGGAAACACCATATATTTT.

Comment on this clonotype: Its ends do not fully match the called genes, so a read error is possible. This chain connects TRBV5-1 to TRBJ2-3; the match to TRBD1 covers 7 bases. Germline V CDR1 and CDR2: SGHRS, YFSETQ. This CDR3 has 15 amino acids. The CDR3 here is CASSPRQGSTDTLYF. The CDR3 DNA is TGCGCCAGCAGCCCTCGACAGGGTAGCACAGATACGCTGTATTTT.

CDR3 nucleotides: TGTGCCAGCAGCCAAGAAAAAGGGACAGACCAGTACTTC. Translation gives CASSQEKGTDQYF. The chain carries TRBV4-2 and TRBJ2-5; 7 bases agree with TRBD1. The length of the CDR3 is 13 residues. Trimming removed 0 bases from V and 10 bases from J; junction bases left unmatched: 5. From germline, CDR1 is LGHNA and CDR2 YNFKEQ.

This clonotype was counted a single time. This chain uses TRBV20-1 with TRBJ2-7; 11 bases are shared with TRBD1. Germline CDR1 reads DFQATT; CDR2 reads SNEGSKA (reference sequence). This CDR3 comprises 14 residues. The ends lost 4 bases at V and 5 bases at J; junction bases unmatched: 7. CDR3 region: CSATSGTGGHEQYV. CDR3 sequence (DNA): TGCAGTGCTACTTCCGGGACAGGGGGACACGAGCAGTACGTC.

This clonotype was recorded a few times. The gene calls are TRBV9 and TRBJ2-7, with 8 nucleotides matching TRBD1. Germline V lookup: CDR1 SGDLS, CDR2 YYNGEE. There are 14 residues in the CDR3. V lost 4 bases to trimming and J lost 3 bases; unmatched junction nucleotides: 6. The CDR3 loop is CASSPRTGNYEQYF. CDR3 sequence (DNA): TGTGCCAGCAGCCCCCGGACAGGGAACTACGAGCAGTACTTC.

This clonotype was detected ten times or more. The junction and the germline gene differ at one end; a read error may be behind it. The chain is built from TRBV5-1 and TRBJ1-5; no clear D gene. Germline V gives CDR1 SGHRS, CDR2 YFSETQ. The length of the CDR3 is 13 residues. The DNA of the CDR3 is TGTGCCAGCAGCTTAGACGGGAATCAGCCCCAGCATTTT. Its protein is CASSLDGNQPQHF.

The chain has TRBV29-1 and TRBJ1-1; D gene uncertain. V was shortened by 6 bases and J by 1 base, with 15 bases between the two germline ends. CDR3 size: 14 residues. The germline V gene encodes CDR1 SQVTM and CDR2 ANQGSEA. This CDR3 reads CSVEVWQENTEAFF. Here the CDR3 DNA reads TGCAGCGTGGAGGTGTGGCAGGAGAACACTGAAGCTTTCTTT.

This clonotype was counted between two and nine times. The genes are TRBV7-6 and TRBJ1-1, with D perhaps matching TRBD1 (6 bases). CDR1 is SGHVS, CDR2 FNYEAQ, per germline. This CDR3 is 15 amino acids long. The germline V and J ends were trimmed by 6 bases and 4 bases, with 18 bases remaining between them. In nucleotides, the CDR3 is TGTGCCAGCAGGCGATTTCAGGGGTCGGGCACTGAAGCTTTCTTT. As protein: CASRRFQGSGTEAFF.

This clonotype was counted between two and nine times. Here the CDR3 reads CASSNPRGDGSGELFF. DNA of the CDR3: TGCGCCAGCAGCAATCCCAGGGGGGACGGTTCCGGGGAGCTGTTTTTT. This chain connects TRBV5-1 to TRBJ2-2; D may be TRBD1 (7 bases). Trimming took 4 bases from V and 6 from J, leaving 19 bases between them. This CDR3 has 16 residues. CDR1 is SGHRS, CDR2 YFSETQ, per germline.

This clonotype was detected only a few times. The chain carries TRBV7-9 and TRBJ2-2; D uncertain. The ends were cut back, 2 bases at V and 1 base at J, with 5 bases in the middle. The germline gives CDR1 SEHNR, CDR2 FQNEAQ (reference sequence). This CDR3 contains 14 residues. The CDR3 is CASSLTRNTGELFF. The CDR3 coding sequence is TGTGCCAGCAGCTTAACGCGGAACACCGGGGAGCTGTTTTTT.

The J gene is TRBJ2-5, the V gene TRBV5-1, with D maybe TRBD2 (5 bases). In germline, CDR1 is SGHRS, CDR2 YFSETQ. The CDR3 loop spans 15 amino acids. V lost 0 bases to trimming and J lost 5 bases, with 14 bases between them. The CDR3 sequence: CASSLDRLGSETQYF. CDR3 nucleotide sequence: TGCGCCAGCAGCTTGGACCGTTTAGGGAGTGAGACCCAGTACTTC.

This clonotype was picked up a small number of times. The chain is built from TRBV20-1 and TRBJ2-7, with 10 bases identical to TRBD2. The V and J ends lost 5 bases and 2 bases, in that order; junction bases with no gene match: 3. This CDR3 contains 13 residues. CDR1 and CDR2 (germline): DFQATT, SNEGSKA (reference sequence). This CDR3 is CSAGLAAPYEQYF. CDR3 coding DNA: TGCAGTGCTGGACTAGCGGCACCCTACGAGCAGTACTTC.

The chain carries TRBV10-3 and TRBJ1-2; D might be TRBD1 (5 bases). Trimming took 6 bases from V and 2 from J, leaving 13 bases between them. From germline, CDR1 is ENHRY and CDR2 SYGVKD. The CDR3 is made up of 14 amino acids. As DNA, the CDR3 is TGTGCCATCAGAACCGGGACGGGGAACTATGGCTACACCTTC. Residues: CAIRTGTGNYGYTF.

The CDR3 DNA reads as TGTGCCAGCAGTGACCGGGAACCAACTAATGAAAAACTGTTTTTT. It translates to CASSDREPTNEKLFF. V is TRBV7-2 and J is TRBJ1-4; D gene uncertain. This CDR3 is built from 15 residues. V lost 6 bases, J lost 0 bases, and 11 bases lay in between. The germline V gene has CDR1 SGHTA and CDR2 FQGNSA.

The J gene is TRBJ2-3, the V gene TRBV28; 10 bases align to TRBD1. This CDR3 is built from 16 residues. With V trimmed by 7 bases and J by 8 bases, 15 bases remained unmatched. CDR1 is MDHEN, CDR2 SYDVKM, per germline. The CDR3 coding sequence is TGTGCCAGCACCCCAGGACAGGGGGAACGGAGGGGTACGCAGTATTTT. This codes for CASTPGQGERRGTQYF.

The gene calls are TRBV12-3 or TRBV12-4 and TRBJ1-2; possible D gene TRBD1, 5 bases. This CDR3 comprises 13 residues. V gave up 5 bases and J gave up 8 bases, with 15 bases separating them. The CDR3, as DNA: TGTGCCAGCAGTCCGCCGACAGTCAGCGGCTACACCTTC. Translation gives CASSPPTVSGYTF.

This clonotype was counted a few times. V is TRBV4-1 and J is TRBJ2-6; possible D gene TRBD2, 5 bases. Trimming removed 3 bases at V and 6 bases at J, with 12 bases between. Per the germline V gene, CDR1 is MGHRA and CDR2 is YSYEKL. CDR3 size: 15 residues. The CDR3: CASSQRTGMANVLTF. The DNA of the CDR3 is TGCGCCAGCAGCCAGAGGACTGGGATGGCCAACGTCCTGACTTTC.

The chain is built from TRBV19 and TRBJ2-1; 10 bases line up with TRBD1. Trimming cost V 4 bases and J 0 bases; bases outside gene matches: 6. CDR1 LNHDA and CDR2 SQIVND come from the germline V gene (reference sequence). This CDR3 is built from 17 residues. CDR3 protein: CASSKDRGYSSYNEQFF. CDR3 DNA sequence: TGTGCCAGTAGTAAGGACAGGGGGTACTCCTCCTACAATGAGCAGTTCTTC.

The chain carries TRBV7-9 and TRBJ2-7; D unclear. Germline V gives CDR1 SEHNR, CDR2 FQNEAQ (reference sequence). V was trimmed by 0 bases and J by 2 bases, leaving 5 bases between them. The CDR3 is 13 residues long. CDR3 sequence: CASSLASTYEQYF. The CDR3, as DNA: TGTGCCAGCAGCTTAGCTAGTACCTACGAGCAGTACTTC.

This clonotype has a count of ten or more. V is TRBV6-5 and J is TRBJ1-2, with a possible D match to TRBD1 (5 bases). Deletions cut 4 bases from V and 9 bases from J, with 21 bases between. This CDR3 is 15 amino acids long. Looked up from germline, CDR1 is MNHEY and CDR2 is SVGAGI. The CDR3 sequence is CASSSRGTAGRSYTF. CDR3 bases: TGTGCCAGCAGTTCCCGGGGGACGGCGGGAAGGAGCTACACCTTC.